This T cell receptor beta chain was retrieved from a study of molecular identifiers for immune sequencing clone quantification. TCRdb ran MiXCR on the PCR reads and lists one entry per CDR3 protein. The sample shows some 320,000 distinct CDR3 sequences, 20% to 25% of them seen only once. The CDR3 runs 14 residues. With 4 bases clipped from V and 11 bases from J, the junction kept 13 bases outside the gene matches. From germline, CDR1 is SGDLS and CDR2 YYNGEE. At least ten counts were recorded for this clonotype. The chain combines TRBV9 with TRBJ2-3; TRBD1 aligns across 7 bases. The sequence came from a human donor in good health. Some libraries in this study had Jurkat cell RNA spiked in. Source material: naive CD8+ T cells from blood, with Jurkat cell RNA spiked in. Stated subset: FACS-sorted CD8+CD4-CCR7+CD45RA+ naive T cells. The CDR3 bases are TGTGCCAGCAGCTACGGGGACAGCCCTCTTGGGCAGTATTTT. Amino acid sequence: CASSYGDSPLGQYF.